Each of the 19 T cell receptor beta chains below was sequenced from the same sample in a study of T-cell reconstitution after alpha-beta-depleted transplantation in children. Preparing the TCRbeta library involved the use of unique molecular identifiers. TCRdb called the PCR reads again in MiXCR, with one record for every CDR3 protein. Of 550,000 to 800,000 distinct CDR3 sequences in the sample, around 13% were seen once. Source: PBMCs, taken before TCRalphabeta/CD19-depleted stem cell transplant. The receptors derive from a girl aged 2-10 years with congenital amegakaryocytic thrombocytopenia, due to receive a stem cell transplant.

This clonotype showed up just a few times. A read error may be the cause here, since a much bigger clone is one base away. This rearrangement joins TRBV12-3 or TRBV12-4 to TRBJ2-5; no reliable D call. The CDR3 loop spans 11 amino acids. Trimming pared 6 bases from V and 5 bases from J, leaving 7 bases between. The CDR3 bases are TGTGCCAGCAGCCAGATGGAGACCCAGTACTTC. Its translation is CASSQMETQYF.

This clonotype was detected ten times or more. The chain combines TRBV12-3 or TRBV12-4 with TRBJ1-1; D perhaps matches TRBD1 (5 bases). V was cut by 6 bases and J by 4 bases, with 21 bases left in between. The CDR3 extends over 16 amino acids. The CDR3 sequence: CASRKNVRAGGTEAFF. CDR3 DNA: TGTGCCAGCAGGAAAAATGTCAGGGCCGGGGGCACTGAAGCTTTCTTT.

This clonotype was observed a few times. This sequence joins TRBV9 and TRBJ2-7, with a possible D match to TRBD1 (6 bases). CDR3 length: 16 residues. Trimming stripped 3 bases from V and 3 bases from J, with 19 bases between. Germline V gene data show CDR1 as SGDLS and CDR2 as YYNGEE. The CDR3 DNA is TGTGCCAGCAGCGGAGAACCCGACAGGCCTAACTACGAGCAGTACTTC. Encoded protein: CASSGEPDRPNYEQYF.

This chain connects TRBV7-8 to TRBJ2-5; D is ambiguous. Germline lookup yields CDR1 SGHVS and CDR2 FQNEAQ. V lost 8 bases to trimming and J lost 4 bases, with 14 bases between them. CDR3 length: 13 residues. The CDR3 sequence: CASVHFIGETQYF. The CDR3 nucleotides are TGTGCCAGCGTTCATTTTATCGGAGAGACCCAGTACTTC. The full variable domain, its missing parts supplied by reference TRBV7-8 and TRBJ2-5, is GAGVSQSPRYKVAKRGQDVALRCDPISGHVSLFWYQQALGQGPEFLTYFQNEAQLDKSGLPSDRFFAERPEGSVSTLKIQRTQQEDSAVYLCASVHFIGETQYFGPGTRLLVL.

This sequence joins TRBV6-6 and TRBJ1-5, with unresolved D. V gave up 2 bases and J gave up 4 bases, with 6 bases separating them. CDR3 length: 13 amino acids. In germline, CDR1 is MNHNY, CDR2 SVGAGI (reference sequence). The CDR3 here is CASSYEGNQPQHF. CDR3 sequence (DNA): TGTGCCAGCAGTTACGAGGGAAATCAGCCCCAGCATTTT.

This clonotype was picked up many times. The chain carries TRBV11-1 and TRBJ2-2, with D perhaps matching TRBD1 (6 bases). CDR3 length: 19 amino acids. Looked up from germline, CDR1 is SGHAT and CDR2 is FQDESV (reference sequence). Trimming left V 4 bases short and J 2 bases short, with 23 bases between. The CDR3 DNA follows: TGTGCCAGCAGCTCCACGACTCTCAGGACAGAGGTCAACACCGGGGAGCTGTTTTTT. Its translation: CASSSTTLRTEVNTGELFF. The whole variable domain, remainder taken from reference TRBV11-1 and TRBJ2-2, is EAEVAQSPRYKITEKSQAVAFWCDPISGHATLYWYRQILGQGPELLVQFQDESVVDDSQLPKDRFSAERLKGVDSTLKIQPAELGDSAMYLCASSSTTLRTEVNTGELFFGEGSRLTVL.

V is TRBV4-1 and J is TRBJ2-2; D is undetermined. The germline gives CDR1 MGHRA, CDR2 YSYEKL. The CDR3 is made up of 16 amino acids. Trimming stripped 1 base from V and 7 bases from J, with 16 bases between. The CDR3 DNA reads TGCGCCAGCAGCCAAGGTGACCTACCTTCCCTCGGGGAGCTGTTTTTT. Translated, it gives CASSQGDLPSLGELFF.

The rearrangement links TRBV10-3 to TRBJ2-7, with 9 positions matching TRBD1. Per germline, CDR1 ENHRY and CDR2 SYGVKD. V shed 2 bases and J 9 bases; nucleotides not matched to a gene: 14. CDR3 length: 16 amino acids. The CDR3 nucleotides read TGTGCCATCAGTGAGGCGACGAGGACAGGGGACCGGGGGCAGTACTTC. Translation: CAISEATRTGDRGQYF.

This clonotype occurred a few times. One end of the junction varies from germline; a read error may be responsible. V and J are TRBV20-1 and TRBJ2-3, with TRBD2 matching over 11 bases. The CDR3 loop spans 17 amino acids. In germline, CDR1 is DFQATT, CDR2 SNEGSKA (reference sequence). CDR3 sequence (DNA): TGCTGTGCTAGGACTAGCGGGTGGGGATCTAGCACAGATACGCAGTATTTT. Its translation is CCARTSGWGSSTDTQYF.

Concerning this clonotype itself: At one of its ends the junction is not consistent with the germline gene, which may arise from a read error. The chain couples TRBV5-1 to TRBJ1-2; no clear D. CDR3 size: 13 residues. CDR1 and CDR2 (germline): SGHRS, YFSETQ. The CDR3 loop reads CASSDGSYYGYPF. CDR3 DNA sequence: TGCGCCAGCAGCGACGGCAGTTACTATGGCTACCCCTTC.

This clonotype has a handful of counts. The chain joins TRBV29-1 to TRBJ2-1, with a tentative D call TRBD2 (5 bases). V lost 5 bases and J lost 2, with 13 bases in between. The CDR3 is 14 amino acids. Germline V gives CDR1 SQVTM, CDR2 ANQGSEA. CDR3 in amino acids: CSVRLSEPYNEQFF. The DNA of the CDR3 is TGCAGCGTTCGTCTTAGCGAACCCTACAATGAGCAGTTCTTC.

This clonotype has at least ten counts. CDR3 residues: CASGDKLAGVTGELFF. CDR3 DNA sequence: TGTGCTAGTGGGGATAAACTAGCGGGAGTCACCGGGGAGCTGTTTTTT. The gene calls are TRBV12-5 and TRBJ2-2; 11 nucleotides match TRBD2. V trimming: 6 bases; J trimming: 4 bases; junction bases outside the gene matches: 7. The CDR3 covers 16 residues. CDR1 is LGHNT, CDR2 FRNRAP, per germline.

This clonotype appeared many times. This sequence joins TRBV7-9 and TRBJ2-7; D uncertain. There are 12 residues in the CDR3. V shed 1 base and J shed 2 bases, with 3 bases lying between them. Germline assignment: CDR1 SEHNR and CDR2 FQNEAQ (reference sequence). CDR3 residues: CASSLETYEQYF. DNA for the CDR3: TGTGCCAGCAGCTTAGAGACCTACGAGCAGTACTTC.

The V call is TRBV28, the J call TRBJ1-6, with 9 bases fitting TRBD1. The CDR3 has 15 amino acids. CDR1 is MDHEN, CDR2 SYDVKM, per germline. Trimming removed 3 bases from V and 9 bases from J; junction bases left unmatched: 6. CDR3 in DNA: TGTGCCAGCAGTTTTATGGGGACAGGGACTTCACCCCTCCACTTT. Its translation: CASSFMGTGTSPLHF.

This clonotype was counted many times. This sequence joins TRBV5-1 and TRBJ2-1; a weak D match, TRBD2 (5 bases). The CDR3 extends over 15 amino acids. Deletions cut 5 bases from V and 1 base from J, with 13 bases between. The germline CDR1 and CDR2 sequences are SGHRS and YFSETQ. The CDR3 is CASRKIRESYNEQFF. CDR3 coding DNA: TGCGCCAGCAGGAAGATCCGGGAATCCTACAATGAGCAGTTCTTC. The whole variable domain, filled in from reference TRBV5-1 and TRBJ2-1, reads KAGVTQTPRYLIKTRGQQVTLSCSPISGHRSVSWYQQTPGQGLQFLFEYFSETQRNKGNFPGRFSGRQFSNSRSEMNVSTLELGDSALYLCASRKIRESYNEQFFGPGTRLTVL.

There are a few counts of this clonotype. CDR3 DNA sequence: TGCAGTGCCACTAGCGGCAGGGAGGTTGGCGGCTACACCTTC. This encodes CSATSGREVGGYTF. The chain joins TRBV20-1 to TRBJ1-2; a possible D gene is TRBD1 (5 bases). The CDR3 contains 14 residues. With 6 bases removed from V and 8 bases from J, the gap between germline ends came to 22 bases. Germline V gene lookup returns CDR1 DFQATT and CDR2 SNEGSKA (reference sequence).

This clonotype was picked up many times. The chain recombines TRBV7-2 with TRBJ2-7, with D perhaps TRBD1 or TRBD2 (5 bases each). Germline values: CDR1 SGHTA, CDR2 FQGNSA. The CDR3 is 16 residues long. The ends were cut back, 1 base at V and 1 base at J, with 14 bases in the middle. Written as DNA, the CDR3 is TGTGCCAGCAGCTTAGTCTCCGGGACGCCTTCCTACGAGCAGTACTTC. Translating gives CASSLVSGTPSYEQYF. The whole variable domain, filled in from reference TRBV7-2 and TRBJ2-7, reads GAGVSQSPSNKVTEKGKDVELRCDPISGHTALYWYRQSLGQGLEFLIYFQGNSAPDKSGLPSDRFSAERTGGSVSTLTIQRTQQEDSAVYLCASSLVSGTPSYEQYFGPGTRLTVT.

The chain carries TRBV5-5 and TRBJ2-7; 13 nucleotides agree with TRBD2. Germline V gives CDR1 SGHKS, CDR2 YYEKEE (reference sequence). The CDR3 runs 15 residues. Trimming at V came to 3 bases and at J to 3 bases, leaving 3 bases not matched to a gene. The CDR3: CASSWTSGRGYEQYF. The CDR3 coding sequence is TGTGCCAGCAGCTGGACTAGCGGGAGAGGCTACGAGCAGTACTTC.

This clonotype came up many times. The rearrangement links TRBV5-1 to TRBJ1-6; D might be TRBD1 (5 bases). Trimming shortened V by 2 bases and J by 3 bases, and 9 bases separated the two germline ends. Germline values: CDR1 SGHRS, CDR2 YFSETQ. The CDR3 has 15 residues. The CDR3 sequence: CASSFGANYNSPLHF. The CDR3 nucleotides read TGCGCCAGCAGCTTCGGGGCAAACTATAATTCACCCCTCCACTTT.